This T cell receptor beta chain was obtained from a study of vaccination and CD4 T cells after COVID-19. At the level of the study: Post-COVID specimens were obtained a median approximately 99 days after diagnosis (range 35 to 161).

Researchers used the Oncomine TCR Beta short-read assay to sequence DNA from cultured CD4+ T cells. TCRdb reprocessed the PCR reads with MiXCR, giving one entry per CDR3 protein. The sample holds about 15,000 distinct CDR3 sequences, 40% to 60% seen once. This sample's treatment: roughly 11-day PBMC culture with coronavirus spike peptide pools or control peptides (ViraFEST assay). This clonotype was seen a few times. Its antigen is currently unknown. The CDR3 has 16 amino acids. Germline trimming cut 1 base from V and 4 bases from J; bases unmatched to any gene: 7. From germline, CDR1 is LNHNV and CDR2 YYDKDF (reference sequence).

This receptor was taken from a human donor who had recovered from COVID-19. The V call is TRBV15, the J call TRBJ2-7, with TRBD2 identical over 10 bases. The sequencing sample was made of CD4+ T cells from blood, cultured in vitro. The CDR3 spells CATSRGLASGSYEQYF. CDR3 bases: TGTGCCACCAGCAGAGGTCTGGCTAGCGGGAGTTACGAGCAGTACTTC.